The sequence of this T cell receptor (beta chain) was determined in a study of T cell responses to AZD1222 COVID-19 vaccine. CDR1 is MNHNS and CDR2 is SASEGT in the germline V gene. The V end was cut by 3 bases, the J end by 6 bases, with 12 bases between. This CDR3 spans 14 amino acids. Produced via immunoSEQ multiplex PCR; TCRdb's table is partial and in-frame only. The sample consists of about 170,000 clones, over 85% of them appearing once. Whole-study results and caveats: It should be noted that donors were predominantly white British and more often female, and clonal diversity was possibly underestimated. Baseline serology detected seropositivity in only five to seven AZD1222 recipients. Vaccine-associated CD4 TCRs spanned spike, dominant at 160-218 and 743-854.

Concerning this clone: Its antigen is undetermined.

This sequence originates from an adult in good health. Sequences were derived from peripheral blood, sampled on day 0 of AZD1222 vaccination. V usage is TRBV6-1 and J usage is TRBJ2-1, with a tentative D call TRBD1 (6 bases). Here the CDR3 reads CASSEVGRGNEQFF. For the CDR3, the DNA is TGTGCCAGCAGTGAGGTCGGCAGGGGCAATGAGCAGTTCTTC.